The 10 T cell receptor beta chains below were found in one sample sequenced in a study of T cell responses to AZD1222 COVID-19 vaccine. This table comes from immunoSEQ multiplex PCR, and its TCRdb copy is limited to in-frame clones, with some not included. The sample shows some 16,000 clones, around four fifths of them seen only once. The sample in question was peripheral blood, obtained 28 days after the second AZD1222 dose. Every receptor here comes from an adult who received the AZD1222 COVID-19 vaccine.

Written as DNA, the CDR3 is TGTGCCTACGGGCAGGGGGTTGGAAACACCATATATTTT. It codes for CAYGQGVGNTIYF. The chain has TRBV10-3 and TRBJ1-3; 7 bases align to TRBD1. V lost 11 bases, J lost 3 bases, and 7 bases stayed unmatched. Germline-derived CDR1 and CDR2 are ENHRY and SYGVKD. CDR3 length equals 13 residues.

This chain joins TRBV10-3 and TRBJ1-3, with D possibly TRBD1 on 6 matching bases. With 11 bases removed from V and 0 bases from J, the gap between germline ends came to 14 bases. The CDR3 runs to 14 residues. Germline V gene data show CDR1 as ENHRY and CDR2 as SYGVKD. The CDR3 DNA sequence: TGTGCCGGTCGGGGGCCCTTCTCTGGAAACACCATATATTTT. Its translation is CAGRGPFSGNTIYF.

This sequence joins TRBV30 and TRBJ2-1; a weak D match, TRBD2 (6 bases). CDR3 length equals 13 residues. The germline gives CDR1 GTSNPN, CDR2 SVGIG (reference sequence). Trimming cost V 4 bases and J 2 bases, with 9 bases left between them. CDR3 region: CAWTPGAYNEQFF. In nucleotides, the CDR3 is TGTGCCTGGACCCCGGGGGCCTACAATGAGCAGTTCTTC. The whole variable domain, remainder taken from reference TRBV30 and TRBJ2-1, is SQTIHQWPATLVQPVGSPLSLECTVEGTSNPNLYWYRQAAGRGLQLLFYSVGIGQISSEVPQNLSASRPQDRQFILSSKKLLLSDSGFYLCAWTPGAYNEQFFGPGTRLTVL.

The chain employs TRBV29-1 and TRBJ2-1; TRBD1 is a possible D gene (6 bases). Germline V gene data show CDR1 as SQVTM and CDR2 as ANQGSEA. V dropped 5 bases and J dropped 9 bases, with 14 bases sitting between them. This CDR3 spans 12 amino acids. The CDR3 DNA reads TGCAGCGTTACTAGACAGGCGGGTGAGCAGTTCTTC. The encoded protein is CSVTRQAGEQFF.

This clone is a singleton in its sample. This sequence joins TRBV18 and TRBJ1-5; the D is unclear. CDR1 is KGHSH and CDR2 is LQKENI in the germline V gene. This CDR3 has 16 amino acids. V gave up 3 bases and J gave up 0 bases, with 12 bases separating them. This CDR3 reads CASSPAAAHSNQPQHF. The CDR3 DNA reads as TGTGCCAGCTCACCGGCGGCAGCGCATAGCAATCAGCCCCAGCATTTT.

This clone was seen just once. This chain uses TRBV14 with TRBJ2-1; possible D gene TRBD1, 6 bases. From germline, CDR1 is SGHDN and CDR2 FVKESK. This CDR3 has 16 residues. Trimming left V 0 bases short and J 6 bases short, with 15 bases between. Here the CDR3 DNA reads TGTGCCAGCAGCCAAGAAAGGTGGGGGCTAGGCAATGAGCAGTTCTTC. This codes for CASSQERWGLGNEQFF. Based on the CDR3 plus reference TRBV14 and TRBJ2-1, the full variable domain is EAGVTQFPSHSVIEKGQTVTLRCDPISGHDNLYWYRRVMGKEIKFLLHFVKESKQDESGMPNNRFLAERTGGTYSTLKVQPAELEDSGVYFCASSQERWGLGNEQFFGPGTRLTVL.

V usage is TRBV27 and J usage is TRBJ2-5; 8 bases are shared with TRBD2. Per germline, CDR1 MNHEY and CDR2 SMNVEV (reference sequence). The CDR3 is made up of 17 amino acids. The V and J ends lost 2 bases and 5 bases, in that order; junction bases with no gene match: 13. The CDR3 region is CASSLVGSGALGETQYF. In nucleotides, the CDR3 is TGTGCCAGCAGTTTAGTAGGTAGCGGGGCCCTCGGGGAGACCCAGTACTTC.

The rearrangement uses TRBV18 and TRBJ2-2; D gene ambiguous. The germline V gene encodes CDR1 KGHSH and CDR2 LQKENI. The V gene lost 1 base and the J gene lost 6 bases, with 3 bases spanning the gap. This CDR3 spans 12 amino acids. CDR3: CASSPRAGELFF. The DNA of the CDR3 is TGTGCCAGCTCACCACGGGCCGGGGAGCTGTTTTTT.

The chain is built from TRBV5-4 and TRBJ2-7, with TRBD1 matching over 7 bases. The CDR3 is 14 amino acids. Germline loops: CDR1 SGHNT, CDR2 YYREEE (reference sequence). After removal of 4 bases from V and 0 bases from J, the junction contained 4 bases not matched to a gene. The CDR3 is CASSVGQPSYEQYF. DNA of the CDR3: TGTGCCAGCAGCGTGGGACAGCCCTCCTACGAGCAGTACTTC.

V is TRBV2 and J is TRBJ1-5, with unresolved D. Trimming left V 7 bases short and J 0 bases short, with 7 bases between. The CDR3 is 13 amino acids. Per germline, CDR1 SNHLY and CDR2 FYNNEI. The CDR3 DNA is TGTGCCAGCACCGGGCTTAGCAATCAGCCCCAGCATTTT. This codes for CASTGLSNQPQHF.